This T cell receptor (beta chain) was captured in a study of blood T cells in healthy people across ages. This clonotype was counted only a few times. V was clipped by 3 bases and J by 0 bases, with 11 bases between them. This CDR3 region has 15 residues. Germline V gene lookup returns CDR1 SGHRS and CDR2 YFSETQ. The authors ran a second PCR of 7 to 11 cycles using a sample-barcoded 5' primer and a J-beta primer mix. One entry per CDR3 protein results from TCRdb running MiXCR on the 5' RACE reads. The data hold some 690,000 distinct CDR3 sequences, with 22% observed a single time. This TCR came from a man aged 65 to 79 in good health. Sequencing was done on a sample of blood. The chain uses TRBV5-1 and TRBJ2-3; TRBD2 is a possible D gene (5 bases). CDR3 sequence (DNA): TGCGCCAGCAGCTCTAGCATCTCTAGCACAGATACGCAGTATTTT. Residues: CASSSSISSTDTQYF.